This note documents a single TCR beta chain sequence. Study members were between roughly 18 and 89 years old and lived in approximately 25 US regions. Cohort placement rested on clinical history that participants reported themselves. The sample originates from a study of blood T cell repertoires in COVID-19. Using immunoSEQ multiplex PCR, the repertoire was profiled, and TCRdb retains in-frame clones only, with some absent. The sample includes under 300,000 clones, around 86% of them seen just once. Germline trimming cut 4 bases from V and 7 bases from J; bases unmatched to any gene: 8. This CDR3 contains 14 residues. Germline loops: CDR1 SGHNT, CDR2 YENEEA.

The clonotype was recovered from a middle-aged woman with acute COVID-19. The chain couples TRBV11-3 to TRBJ2-7; 9 bases fit TRBD1. The sequencing input was PBMCs or T cells enriched from blood (not recorded which). Here the CDR3 reads CASSWDREVQEQYF. DNA of the CDR3: TGTGCCAGCAGCTGGGACAGGGAGGTACAGGAGCAGTACTTC.